This T cell receptor beta chain was found in a study of cytomegalovirus exposure and HLA in healthy donors. PCR primers comprised 60 Vbeta and 13 Jbeta primers. This table comes from immunoSEQ multiplex PCR, and its TCRdb copy is limited to in-frame clones, with some not included. The sample shows around 94,000 clones, about 74% of them seen only once. CDR1 GTSNPN and CDR2 SVGIG come from the germline V gene (reference sequence). V lost 3 bases and J lost 0, with 12 bases in between. The CDR3 sequence is 15 residues long. The chain uses TRBV30 and TRBJ2-4; weak D call: TRBD1 (7 bases). The sequencing sample was made of PBMCs. This TCR derives from a male donor in good health and CMV-seropositive. CDR3 nucleotide sequence: TGTGCCTGGAGCCCAGGGGGGAAAGCCAAAAACATTCAGTACTTC. Protein: CAWSPGGKAKNIQYF.